What follows is one TCR beta chain and its context. The target antigen is unknown. Donor samples were obtained from healthy Caucasian individuals from Russia, aged roughly 6 to 90. At least 6 micrograms of total RNA were extracted per sample. The data stem from a study of blood T cells in healthy people across ages. Then a second PCR, running roughly 6 to 11 cycles, was carried out with a sample-barcoded 5' primer and a J-beta primer mix. Via MiXCR, TCRdb re-called the 5' RACE reads, giving one row per CDR3 protein. The sample has about 630,000 distinct CDR3 sequences, about 21% seen once; the top ten hold 3% to 4%. Study observations and caveats: Higher diversity and more naive CD4+ cells were features of long-lived donors, compared to aged donors. Older age coincided with a roughly linear decline in TCR beta diversity per million T cells.

This CDR3 contains 18 residues. The V gene end was trimmed by 0 bases and the J gene end by 7 bases; junction bases not matched to a gene: 11. The rearrangement uses TRBV12-3 or TRBV12-4 and TRBJ1-6; 8 nucleotides match TRBD1. Sequencing used blood. This receptor was taken from a man in his 70s in good health. The CDR3 sequence: CASSLARLTGAWNSPLHF. CDR3 DNA: TGTGCCAGCAGTTTAGCGCGCCTGACAGGGGCATGGAATTCACCCCTCCACTTT.